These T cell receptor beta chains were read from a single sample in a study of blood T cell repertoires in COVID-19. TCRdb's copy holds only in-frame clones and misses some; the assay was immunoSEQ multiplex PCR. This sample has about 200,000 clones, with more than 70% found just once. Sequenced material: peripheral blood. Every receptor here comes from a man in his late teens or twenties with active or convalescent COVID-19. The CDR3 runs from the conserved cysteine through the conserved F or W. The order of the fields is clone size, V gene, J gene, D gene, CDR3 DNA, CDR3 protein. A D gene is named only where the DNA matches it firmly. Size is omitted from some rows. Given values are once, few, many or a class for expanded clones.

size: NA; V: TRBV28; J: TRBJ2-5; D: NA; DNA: TGTGCCAGCAGCAAATTAGGACAGTTCCAAGAGACCCAGTACTTC; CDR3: CASSKLGQFQETQYF
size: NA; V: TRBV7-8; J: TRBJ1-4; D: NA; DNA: TGTGCCAGCAGCTTAGGAGGGTCTAATGAAAAACTGTTTTTT; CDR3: CASSLGGSNEKLFF
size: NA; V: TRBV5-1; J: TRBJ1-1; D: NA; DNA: TGCGCCAGCAGCTTGGACTCGGGAGCCAACACTGAAGCTTTCTTT; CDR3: CASSLDSGANTEAFF
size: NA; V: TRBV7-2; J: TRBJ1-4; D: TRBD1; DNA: TGTGCCAGCAGCTTACGCGGGACAGTGGGAGAAAAACTGTTTTTT; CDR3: CASSLRGTVGEKLFF
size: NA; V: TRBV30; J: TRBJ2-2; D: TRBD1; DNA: TGTGCCTGGAAAGAAGGGACAGGAAACACCGGGGAGCTGTTTTTT; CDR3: CAWKEGTGNTGELFF
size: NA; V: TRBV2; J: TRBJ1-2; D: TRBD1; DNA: TGTGCCAGCAGTCATCAGGGGGTCTATGGCTACACCTTC; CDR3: CASSHQGVYGYTF
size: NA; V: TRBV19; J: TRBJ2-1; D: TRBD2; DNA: TGTGCCAGTAGTACCACCTTTAAAACTAGCGGCCCTGGCGATGAGCAGTTCTTC; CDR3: CASSTTFKTSGPGDEQFF
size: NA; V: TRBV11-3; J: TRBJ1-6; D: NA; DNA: TGTGCCAGCAGCTTAGTTCCCAGACATGTGTATTCACCCCTCCACTTT; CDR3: CASSLVPRHVYSPLHF
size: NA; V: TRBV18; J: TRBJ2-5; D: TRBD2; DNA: TGTGCCAGCTCACCTGGGACTAGCGGGAGGGCCGGAGAGACCCAGTACTTC; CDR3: CASSPGTSGRAGETQYF
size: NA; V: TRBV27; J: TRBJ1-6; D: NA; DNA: TGTGCCAGCAGTTTATGGGCAGCAAGTTATAATTCACCCCTCCACTTT; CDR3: CASSLWAASYNSPLHF
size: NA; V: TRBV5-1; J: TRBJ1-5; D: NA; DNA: TGCGCCAGCAGCTTGGGACAGGTCAATCAGCCCCAGCATTTT; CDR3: CASSLGQVNQPQHF
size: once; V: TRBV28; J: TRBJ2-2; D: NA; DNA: TGTGCCAGCACTCCCCTGTCGGGAGACGGGGAGCTGTTTTTT; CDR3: CASTPLSGDGELFF
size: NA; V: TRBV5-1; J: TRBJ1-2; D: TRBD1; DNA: TGCGCCAGCAGCCTGGACAGGGTCGTCTATGGCTACACCTTC; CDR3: CASSLDRVVYGYTF
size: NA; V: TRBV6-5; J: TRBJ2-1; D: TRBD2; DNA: TGTGCCAGCAGTTACCTATGGGGAGGGGAGCAGTTCTTC; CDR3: CASSYLWGGEQFF
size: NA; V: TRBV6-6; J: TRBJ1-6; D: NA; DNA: TGTGCCAGCAGTTACGATACGAAGCGCGGTTCACCCCTCCACTTT; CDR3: CASSYDTKRGSPLHF
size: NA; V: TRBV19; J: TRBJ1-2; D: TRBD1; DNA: TGTGCCAGTAGTATGAGACAGGGGGCTACCCGGAACTATGGCTACACCTTC; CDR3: CASSMRQGATRNYGYTF
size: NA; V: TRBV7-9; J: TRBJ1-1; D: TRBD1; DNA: TGTGCCGTGACAGGGACTGGCACTGAAGCTTTCTTT; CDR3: CAVTGTGTEAFF
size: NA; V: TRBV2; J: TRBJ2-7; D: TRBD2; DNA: TGTGCCAGCATGAGAGCGGGGGCCTCCTACGAGCAGTACTTC; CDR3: CASMRAGASYEQYF
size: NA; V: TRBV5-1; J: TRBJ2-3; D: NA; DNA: TGCGCCAGCAGCTTCCTAGCGTCTAGCACAGATACGCAGTATTTT; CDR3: CASSFLASSTDTQYF
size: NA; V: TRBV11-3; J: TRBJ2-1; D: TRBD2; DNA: TGTGCCAGCAGCTTGACTAGCGGGGTGGGTGAGCAGTTCTTC; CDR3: CASSLTSGVGEQFF
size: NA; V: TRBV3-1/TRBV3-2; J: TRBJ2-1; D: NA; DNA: TGTGCCAGCAGCCAGACTAGCTACAATGAGCAGTTCTTC; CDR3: CASSQTSYNEQFF
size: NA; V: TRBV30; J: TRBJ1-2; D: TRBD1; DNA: TGTGCCTGGAATGGGCAGGGGGGTGGCTACACCTTC; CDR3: CAWNGQGGGYTF
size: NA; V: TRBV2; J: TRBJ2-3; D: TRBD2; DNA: TGTGCCAGCAGTGATAGTCGGGGGGGGTCCTCAGATACGCAGTATTTT; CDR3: CASSDSRGGSSDTQYF
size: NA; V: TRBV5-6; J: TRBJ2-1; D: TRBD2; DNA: TGTGCCAGCAGCTCAGGACTAGCGCGAGAGCAGTTCTTC; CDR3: CASSSGLAREQFF
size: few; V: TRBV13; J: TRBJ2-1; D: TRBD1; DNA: TGTGCCAGCAGCTCCGGACAGGGGAGCTACAATGAGCAGTTCTTC; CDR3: CASSSGQGSYNEQFF
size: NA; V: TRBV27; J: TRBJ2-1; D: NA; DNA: TGTGCCAGCAGTAATAGGCGGGACTTCAATGAGCAGTTCTTC; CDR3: CASSNRRDFNEQFF
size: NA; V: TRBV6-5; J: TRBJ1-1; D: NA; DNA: TGTGCCAGCAGCACGCGTTACAGGGTGGGGACTGAAGCTTTCTTT; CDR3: CASSTRYRVGTEAFF